A single sample is the source of the 26 T cell receptor beta chains below, sequenced in a study of T cells in Graves' hyperthyroidism and ophthalmopathy. Using RNA transcripts as the source, TCR beta CDR3 regions were amplified. During a first-round RT-PCR of the TCR CDR3, the HTBI primer set was used. From the multiplex PCR reads, TCRdb called clonotypes with MiXCR, one entry per CDR3 protein. Among roughly 650,000 distinct CDR3 sequences, around 15% were seen once, and the ten largest hold 3% to 4%. The sample consisted of blood. The source is a woman in her thirties or forties with Graves' ophthalmopathy.

The gene calls are TRBV12-3 or TRBV12-4 and TRBJ1-4; D not resolved. Between the trimmed V and J ends, which lost 3 bases and 5 bases, there was a span of 10 bases. The CDR3 has 14 residues. DNA of the CDR3: TGTGCCAGCAGTTTTAATCTGGGGAATGAAAAACTGTTTTTT. Translated: CASSFNLGNEKLFF.

This clonotype was counted ten times or more. This sequence joins TRBV11-2 and TRBJ2-5; 7 bases are a match to TRBD2. Germline CDR1 is SGHAT and CDR2 is FQNNGV. The CDR3 extends over 14 amino acids. Trimming cost V 3 bases and J 4 bases; bases outside gene matches: 5. The CDR3 loop is CASSFGGGPETQYF. CDR3 coding DNA: TGTGCCAGCAGCTTTGGGGGGGGTCCAGAGACCCAGTACTTC.

For the CDR3, the DNA is TGCGCCAGCAGAAACATAGCGGGAGGGCACAATGAGCAGTTCTTC. It is translated as CASRNIAGGHNEQFF. The chain combines TRBV5-1 with TRBJ2-1; 11 nucleotides line up with TRBD2. Germline CDR1 is SGHRS and CDR2 is YFSETQ. Trimming cost V 5 bases and J 5 bases; bases outside gene matches: 6. This CDR3 has 15 residues.

V and J are TRBV10-3 and TRBJ2-1; 8 nucleotides match TRBD2. Per the germline V gene, CDR1 is ENHRY and CDR2 is SYGVKD. CDR3 size: 12 residues. Losses at the gene ends were 6 bases for V and 6 bases for J; bases not matched to a gene: 1. The CDR3 loop reads CAISGGGNEQFF. Here the CDR3 DNA reads TGTGCCATCAGCGGGGGGGGCAATGAGCAGTTCTTC.

This clonotype was picked up many times. This chain connects TRBV11-2 to TRBJ1-2; 10 positions agree with TRBD1. The CDR3 runs to 14 residues. The ends lost 1 base at V and 8 bases at J; junction bases unmatched: 4. Germline loops: CDR1 SGHAT, CDR2 FQNNGV. The DNA for the CDR3 is TGTGCCAGCAGCTTAGGCCTGACAGGGGGCGGCTACACCTTC. This translates into CASSLGLTGGGYTF.

This clonotype was seen a few times. This sequence joins TRBV6-5 and TRBJ1-2; maybe TRBD1 (5 bases). This CDR3 region has 16 residues. The germline gives CDR1 MNHEY, CDR2 SVGAGI. V lost 2 bases to trimming and J lost 3 bases, with 16 bases between them. The CDR3 DNA follows: TGTGCCAGCAGTTACGGGTGGGACGACCCTGACTATGGCTACACCTTC. Translation: CASSYGWDDPDYGYTF.

This clonotype was seen at least ten times. CDR3 DNA sequence: TGTGCCAGCAGCCCCCGACTGCGAGAGACCCAGTACTTC. As protein: CASSPRLRETQYF. This chain joins TRBV7-9 and TRBJ2-5, with no clear D. Between the trimmed V and J ends, which lost 5 bases and 4 bases, there was a span of 11 bases. The CDR3 runs to 13 residues. Germline V lookup: CDR1 SEHNR, CDR2 FQNEAQ (reference sequence).

This clonotype appeared many times. The chain recombines TRBV20-1 with TRBJ2-7; no clear D gene. The V gene's germline CDR1 is DFQATT and CDR2 SNEGSKA (reference sequence). This CDR3 contains 12 residues. Trimming took 5 bases from V and 6 from J, leaving 14 bases between them. CDR3 sequence: CSALRQPREQYF. The CDR3 bases are TGCAGTGCTCTGCGGCAGCCCCGCGAGCAGTACTTC.

This clonotype was picked up many times. J is TRBJ2-5 and V is TRBV20-1; possibly TRBD2 for D (7 bases). This CDR3 region has 13 residues. Trimming removed 4 bases at V and 4 bases at J, with 13 bases between. Germline CDR1 is DFQATT and CDR2 is SNEGSKA (reference sequence). The CDR3 is CSAKGGAAETQYF. The CDR3 DNA reads as TGCAGTGCTAAGGGGGGGGCTGCAGAGACCCAGTACTTC.

J is TRBJ1-4 and V is TRBV5-5; 7 bases align to TRBD1. Per the germline V gene, CDR1 is SGHKS and CDR2 is YYEKEE (reference sequence). V was clipped by 3 bases and J by 2 bases; unmatched bases: 7. The CDR3 has 16 amino acids. In DNA, the CDR3 is TGTGCCAGCAGCTCGACAGGGAGTACGACTAATGAAAAACTGTTTTTT. Amino acids: CASSSTGSTTNEKLFF.

In this sample, this clonotype turned up many times. The chain joins TRBV7-9 to TRBJ2-1; possible D gene TRBD1, 6 bases. The CDR3 totals 14 residues. V was pared by 3 bases and J by 7 bases, with 13 bases between. Germline V gives CDR1 SEHNR, CDR2 FQNEAQ (reference sequence). The CDR3: CASSFGGPRNEQFF. The CDR3 region has the DNA TGTGCCAGCAGCTTTGGGGGCCCGCGTAATGAGCAGTTCTTC.

V is TRBV18 and J is TRBJ1-3, with D possibly being TRBD1 (6 bases). Germline CDR1 is KGHSH and CDR2 is LQKENI. This CDR3 has 16 amino acids. Between the trimmed V and J ends, which lost 6 bases and 0 bases, there was a span of 15 bases. The CDR3 spells CASSTRGSLSGNTIYF. CDR3 DNA: TGTGCCAGCTCTACCAGGGGAAGTCTCTCTGGAAACACCATATATTTT. Full variable domain (rest looked up from reference TRBV18 and TRBJ1-3): NAGVMQNPRHLVRRRGQEARLRCSPMKGHSHVYWYRQLPEEGLKFMVYLQKENIIDESGMPKERFSAEFPKEGPSILRIQQVVRGDSAAYFCASSTRGSLSGNTIYFGEGSWLTVV.

This clonotype came up a few times. This rearrangement joins TRBV6-5 to TRBJ1-3; no clear D gene. Trimming pared 5 bases from V and 15 bases from J, leaving 17 bases between. Germline CDR1 MNHEY, CDR2 SVGAGI. CDR3 length equals 12 residues. Here the CDR3 DNA reads TGTGCCAGCAGTGGGGAAGTCGGGGAAAAATATTTT. Its protein is CASSGEVGEKYF.

Points on this clonotype: A read error is possible here, since a much larger clone lies one base away. The gene calls are TRBV28 and TRBJ1-1; unclear D gene. The ends were cut back, 3 bases at V and 3 bases at J, with 8 bases in the middle. Per the germline V gene, CDR1 is MDHEN and CDR2 is SYDVKM. The CDR3 contains 13 residues. Written as DNA, the CDR3 is TGTGCCAGCAGTTTCGGCACTTACACTGAAGCTTTCTTT. Its translation is CASSFGTYTEAFF.

In this sample, this clonotype turned up many times. The rearrangement joins TRBV7-9 to TRBJ1-4, with a tentative D call TRBD1 (5 bases). Germline-derived CDR1 and CDR2 are SEHNR and FQNEAQ (reference sequence). With 2 bases removed from V and 7 bases from J, the gap between germline ends came to 11 bases. This CDR3 spans 14 amino acids. CDR3 in DNA: TGTGCCAGCAGCTTACGAGGGGCAGGTGAAAAACTGTTTTTT. This sequence encodes CASSLRGAGEKLFF.

The CDR3 loop reads CASSFGPGVENSPLHF. CDR3 in DNA: TGTGCCAGCAGCTTCGGTCCAGGGGTAGAGAATTCACCCCTCCACTTT. This sequence joins TRBV5-5 and TRBJ1-6, with a weak D call TRBD1 (6 bases). Trimming took 2 bases from V and 7 from J, leaving 16 bases between them. The germline CDR1 and CDR2 sequences are SGHKS and YYEKEE (reference sequence). This CDR3 is 16 amino acids long. The full variable domain, with the rest looked up from reference TRBV5-5 and TRBJ1-6, is DAGVTQSPTHLIKTRGQQVTLRCSPISGHKSVSWYQQVLGQGPQFIFQYYEKEERGRGNFPDRFSARQFPNYSSELNVNALLLGDSALYLCASSFGPGVENSPLHFGNGTRLTVT.

This clonotype was recorded a few times. The rearrangement links TRBV4-2 to TRBJ2-5; no reliable D call. This CDR3 is built from 15 residues. Germline loops: CDR1 LGHNA, CDR2 YNFKEQ. The V gene lost 4 bases and the J gene lost 3 bases, with 15 bases spanning the gap. This CDR3 is CASSPRAVGEETQYF. In DNA form, the CDR3 reads TGTGCCAGCAGCCCGCGCGCGGTTGGTGAAGAGACCCAGTACTTC.

A few counts support this clonotype. The rearrangement uses TRBV20-1 and TRBJ1-5; D not certain. V shed 3 bases and J shed 0 bases, with 12 bases lying between them. The CDR3 length is 15 residues. Per the germline V gene, CDR1 is DFQATT and CDR2 is SNEGSKA (reference sequence). CDR3: CSASERAGSNQPQHF. For the CDR3, the DNA is TGCAGTGCTAGTGAGAGGGCGGGTAGCAATCAGCCCCAGCATTTT.

This clonotype showed up many times. The chain is built from TRBV6-1 and TRBJ1-1; 7 nucleotides agree with TRBD1. Germline CDR1 and CDR2: MNHNS and SASEGT. V was pared by 3 bases and J by 7 bases, with 17 bases of the junction left unmatched. This CDR3 spans 17 amino acids. Here the CDR3 DNA reads TGTGCCAGCAGTGATCGGACTCGACAGGGTAGTCTTATTGAAGCTTTCTTT. Protein sequence: CASSDRTRQGSLIEAFF.

In this sample, this clonotype turned up a few times. This rearrangement joins TRBV29-1 to TRBJ1-1, with a tentative D call TRBD1 (5 bases). The length of the CDR3 is 14 residues. The ends were cut back, 3 bases at V and 4 bases at J, with 15 bases in the middle. CDR1 is SQVTM, CDR2 ANQGSEA, per germline. CDR3 residues: CSVERQGGATEAFF. Written as DNA, the CDR3 is TGCAGCGTTGAGCGGCAGGGAGGCGCCACTGAAGCTTTCTTT. Supplemented by reference TRBV29-1 and TRBJ1-1, the full variable domain reads SAVISQKPSRDICQRGTSLTIQCQVDSQVTMMFWYRQQPGQSLTLIATANQGSEATYESGFVIDKFPISRPNLTFSTLTVSNMSPEDSSIYLCSVERQGGATEAFFGQGTRLTVV.

This chain joins TRBV12-3 or TRBV12-4 and TRBJ1-2; 7 nucleotides agree with TRBD1. The CDR3 covers 14 residues. V trimming: 5 bases; J trimming: 13 bases; junction bases outside the gene matches: 16. The CDR3 is CASSPTGQGGMRTF. In DNA, the CDR3 is TGTGCCAGCAGTCCCACGGGGCAGGGGGGTATGCGCACCTTC.

This clonotype appeared many times. The chain links TRBV11-2 to TRBJ1-1, with D tentatively TRBD1 (6 bases). Trimming shortened V by 4 bases and J by 3 bases, and 15 bases separated the two germline ends. Germline V gives CDR1 SGHAT, CDR2 FQNNGV. The CDR3 runs 15 residues. Here the CDR3 reads CASSSNRAGDTEAFF. DNA of the CDR3: TGTGCCAGCAGCTCGAACAGGGCCGGGGACACTGAAGCTTTCTTT.

The rearrangement uses TRBV20-1 and TRBJ2-7; D remains ambiguous. The CDR3 extends over 11 amino acids. V shed 4 bases and J shed 3 bases, with 7 bases lying between them. CDR1 and CDR2 (germline): DFQATT, SNEGSKA (reference sequence). The CDR3 is CSATPHYEQYF. CDR3 sequence (DNA): TGCAGTGCTACCCCCCACTACGAGCAGTACTTC.

This clonotype was counted at least ten times. The V call is TRBV2, the J call TRBJ1-2; 10 bases are a match to TRBD1. The CDR3 totals 16 residues. The V and J ends lost 1 base and 4 bases, in that order; junction bases with no gene match: 6. CDR1 is SNHLY and CDR2 is FYNNEI in the germline V gene. The CDR3 DNA reads as TGTGCCAGCAGTGAAGGTCGGACAGGGGGATTCTATGGCTACACCTTC. Its translation is CASSEGRTGGFYGYTF.

In this sample, this clonotype turned up many times. This chain links TRBV7-9 with TRBJ2-3, with no clear D. There are 14 residues in the CDR3. V lost 6 bases and J 1 base, leaving 11 bases between the germline ends. Germline V gene sequence: CDR1 SEHNR, CDR2 FQNEAQ (reference sequence). The CDR3 sequence: CASSLSAGTDTQYF. The CDR3 DNA follows: TGTGCCAGCAGTTTATCTGCAGGCACAGATACGCAGTATTTT.

This clonotype was seen at least ten times. The V call is TRBV11-2, the J call TRBJ2-7, with D possibly being TRBD2 (5 bases). The CDR3 extends over 14 amino acids. V was pared by 1 base and J by 2 bases, with 9 bases between. The germline gives CDR1 SGHAT, CDR2 FQNNGV. The CDR3 DNA reads TGTGCCAGCAGCTTAGGAGGGCCAGCCTACGAGCAGTACTTC. Protein product: CASSLGGPAYEQYF. The full variable domain, its missing parts supplied by reference TRBV11-2 and TRBJ2-7, is EAGVAQSPRYKIIEKRQSVAFWCNPISGHATLYWYQQILGQGPKLLIQFQNNGVVDDSQLPKDRFSAERLKGVDSTLKIQPAKLEDSAVYLCASSLGGPAYEQYFGPGTRLTVT.